This TCR beta chain originates from a study of OX40 agonist ivuxolimab in advanced cancers. TCRdb keeps only in-frame clones here, not all; method: immunoSEQ multiplex PCR. The sample gives some 2,400 clones, about 86% of which show up once; under 20% is in the top ten. Here the sequenced sample was CD4+ or CD8+ T cells sorted from blood, taken in a trial of the OX40 agonist ivuxolimab. The TCR originated in an adult with an advanced solid tumor such as melanoma, head and neck, liver or kidney cancer.

The CDR3 sequence: CATREETGLTYEQYF. The CDR3 coding sequence is TGTGCCACCCGGGAAGAGACAGGGTTGACCTACGAGCAGTACTTC. This chain connects TRBV6-1 to TRBJ2-7; 7 nucleotides align to TRBD1. This CDR3 spans 15 amino acids. V was clipped by 10 bases and J by 2 bases; unmatched bases: 14. The germline CDR1 and CDR2 sequences are MNHNS and SASEGT.